This T cell receptor (beta chain) was recorded in a study of blood T cell repertoires in COVID-19. Study summary: From the United States, Italy and Spain came samples of acute and convalescent COVID-19. PBMCs, B-cell-depleted T cells, or T cells were the source of the cDNA or gDNA that made up the material.

The CDR3 spans 14 residues. Germline V gene data show CDR1 as SNHLY and CDR2 as FYNNEI. The J segment lost 4 bases and the V segment lost 5 bases, leaving 3 bases of the junction unmatched. Original methodology: Estimation of nucleated cell counts relied on the amplification of reference gene primers. Assay used: immunoSEQ multiplex PCR; TCRdb lists only in-frame clones, some missing. D and trimming come from the DNA, and the V and J calls and clone size come from that table. The profile shows approximately 97,000 clones, more than 75% of them singletons. The sample taken for sequencing was peripheral blood. The chain recombines TRBV2 with TRBJ1-4; 8 nucleotides match TRBD1. The receptor's source is a man aged 50-60 years with active or convalescent COVID-19. In DNA, the CDR3 is TGTGCCAGCAGTTTACAGGGGGTTAATGAAAAACTGTTTTTT. As protein: CASSLQGVNEKLFF.